This paragraph covers one TCR beta chain sequence. The antigen remains unidentified. The entry originates in a study of T cell responses to AZD1222 COVID-19 vaccine. Study details: The analysis combined second doses at about 4 or about 12 weeks.

TCRdb's copy holds only in-frame clones and misses some; the assay was immunoSEQ multiplex PCR. Among 100,000 to 150,000 clones listed, about nine tenths were seen once. Whole-study results and caveats: Nearly half of spike-specific TCRs reportedly go after variant regions that carry no mutations. Breadth and depth of Spike-specific TCRs rose after two AZD1222 doses. The study sampled repertoires only after the peak T cell response.

The trim removed 1 base at V and 4 bases at J, leaving 5 bases unmatched. Germline V gene sequence: CDR1 SGHKS, CDR2 YYEKEE (reference sequence). This CDR3 region has 15 residues. The source of this sequence is an adult in good health. The sample here was peripheral blood, taken on day 0 of AZD1222 vaccination. The V and J genes are TRBV5-5 and TRBJ2-1; 7 bases are a match to TRBD1. In DNA form, the CDR3 reads TGTGCCAGCAGCTTGACAGGGGCCCGTTACAATGAGCAGTTCTTC. Translated: CASSLTGARYNEQFF.